The following is a T cell receptor (beta chain) sequence with its context. This entry comes from a study of T cells in severe cutaneous drug reactions. On the study more broadly: Only probable or definite SJS/TEN or DRESS cases by RegiSCAR were enrolled.

This CDR3 has 17 residues. Germline assignment: CDR1 SGHRS and CDR2 YFSETQ. The donors had carbamazepine-induced Stevens-Johnson syndrome or toxic epidermal necrolysis. The iRepertoire multiplex PCR system with TCR subtype-specific primers built both bulk and single-cell libraries. TCRdb reprocessed the multiplex PCR reads and reports one entry per CDR3 protein, with no DNA. The sample data list about 21,000 distinct CDR3 sequences. V gene TRBV5-1 combines with J gene TRBJ2-5; there is no DNA to check the TCRdb D call of TRBD2. The receptor was derived from a human donor with toxic epidermal necrolysis, a severe cutaneous drug reaction. Sequenced input: PBMCs. The CDR3 loop reads CASSLAPRGASQETQYF.